These 21 T cell receptor beta chains were sequenced from one sample in a study of a mutant IDH1 vaccine in newly diagnosed glioma. What these receptors recognize is not known. Time point noted: week 11, during vaccination. Each vaccine dose was 300 ug of mutant IDH1 20-mer peptide, with topical imiquimod. Using immunoSEQ multiplex PCR, the repertoire was profiled, and TCRdb retains in-frame clones only, with some absent. The data show roughly 130,000 clones, with around 77% seen just once and around 5.5% held by the top ten. Sequencing was performed on PBMCs, taken from a glioma patient whose treatment included an IDH1 peptide vaccine. Source of these receptors: a man between 35 and 55 years old with glioma.

This sequence joins TRBV28 and TRBJ2-3; tentative D call: TRBD2 (5 bases). Germline V gene lookup returns CDR1 MDHEN and CDR2 SYDVKM. CDR3 length: 16 amino acids. With 4 bases removed from V and 1 base from J, the gap between germline ends came to 15 bases. This CDR3 reads CASSSPGQEGTDTQYF. DNA of the CDR3: TGTGCCAGCAGTTCCCCCGGGCAGGAGGGCACAGATACGCAGTATTTT.

The rearrangement joins TRBV2 to TRBJ2-4; D may correspond to TRBD1 or TRBD2 (5 bases each). CDR1 and CDR2 from the germline V gene are SNHLY and FYNNEI. V lost 6 bases and J lost 0, with 15 bases in between. The CDR3 consists of 16 residues. The CDR3 here is CASRGFRDLAKNIQYF. Written as DNA, the CDR3 is TGTGCCAGCAGGGGATTCCGGGACCTAGCCAAAAACATTCAGTACTTC.

The rearrangement joins TRBV7-6 to TRBJ2-7; tentative D call: TRBD1 (5 bases). This CDR3 contains 14 residues. Per the germline V gene, CDR1 is SGHVS and CDR2 is FNYEAQ. V lost 5 bases, J lost 2 bases, and 13 bases lay in between. The CDR3 sequence is CASSPGMGPYEQYF. The CDR3 DNA reads as TGTGCCAGCAGCCCAGGGATGGGCCCCTACGAGCAGTACTTC.

This clone came up a few times. The chain recombines TRBV7-2 with TRBJ1-2, with TRBD1 matching 9 bases. The CDR3 is made up of 15 amino acids. The V gene's germline CDR1 is SGHTA and CDR2 FQGNSA. Trimming removed 1 base from V and 4 bases from J; junction bases left unmatched: 4. The CDR3 spells CASSLDTGQGYGYTF. CDR3 nucleotides: TGTGCCAGCAGCTTAGACACGGGACAGGGCTATGGCTACACCTTC.

The V and J genes are TRBV27 and TRBJ1-2; 10 nucleotides agree with TRBD1. CDR1 and CDR2 from the germline V gene are MNHEY and SMNVEV (reference sequence). This CDR3 comprises 14 residues. V lost 5 bases to trimming and J lost 7 bases; unmatched junction nucleotides: 7. The CDR3 here is CASSTRGQGFGYTF. CDR3 sequence (DNA): TGTGCCAGCAGTACTAGGGGACAGGGGTTTGGCTACACCTTC.

This clone was found a few times. V usage is TRBV5-1 and J usage is TRBJ1-4; D unresolved. Germline CDR1 and CDR2: SGHRS and YFSETQ. The V and J ends lost 2 bases and 8 bases respectively, with 16 bases between them. CDR3 length equals 15 residues. This CDR3 reads CASSFANSLKEKLFF. In DNA form, the CDR3 reads TGCGCCAGCAGCTTTGCGAACAGCTTGAAGGAAAAACTGTTTTTT.

Note on this clone: The sample holds other DNA sequences that translate to the same CDR3. The chain couples TRBV5-1 to TRBJ2-1; D possibly corresponds to TRBD1 (6 bases). Germline loops: CDR1 SGHRS, CDR2 YFSETQ. The V gene lost 0 bases and the J gene lost 1 base, with 8 bases spanning the gap. CDR3 size: 15 residues. CDR3 sequence: CASSLDGTSYNEQFF. The DNA of the CDR3 is TGCGCCAGCAGCTTGGACGGGACATCCTACAATGAGCAGTTCTTC.

This clone was seen only a few times. The chain uses TRBV11-1 and TRBJ1-1; D not resolved. CDR1 and CDR2 from the germline V gene are SGHAT and FQDESV (reference sequence). With 6 bases removed from V and 0 bases from J, the gap between germline ends came to 8 bases. This CDR3 contains 13 residues. The CDR3 is CASRHNLNTEAFF. The CDR3 nucleotides are TGTGCCAGCAGACACAACTTGAACACTGAAGCTTTCTTT.

This rearrangement joins TRBV11-2 to TRBJ1-2, with D possibly being TRBD1 (5 bases). V was clipped by 4 bases and J by 0 bases, with 9 bases between them. Germline CDR1 and CDR2: SGHAT and FQNNGV. This CDR3 comprises 14 residues. The CDR3 nucleotides are TGTGCCAGCAGCTGGGGGGGTTCTAACTATGGCTACACCTTC. As protein: CASSWGGSNYGYTF.

The chain has TRBV28 and TRBJ1-2, with 7 bases fitting TRBD1. J gave up 5 bases and V 4 bases, and 10 bases lay outside the gene matches. Germline-derived CDR1 and CDR2 are MDHEN and SYDVKM. The CDR3 is made up of 15 amino acids. This CDR3 reads CASSSPPQGEYGYTF. As DNA, the CDR3 is TGTGCCAGCAGTTCGCCCCCCCAGGGGGAATATGGCTACACCTTC.

This chain uses TRBV15 with TRBJ1-6, with D perhaps TRBD1 (5 bases). V shed 0 bases and J shed 8 bases, with 11 bases lying between them. Germline V CDR1 and CDR2: LNHNV, YYDKDF (reference sequence). This CDR3 has 15 amino acids. The DNA of the CDR3 is TGTGCCACCAGCAGAGATGTTCAGGGAGATTCACCCCTCCACTTT. It codes for CATSRDVQGDSPLHF.

The V and J genes are TRBV5-6 and TRBJ2-3, with a possible D match to TRBD1 (6 bases). Germline loops: CDR1 SGHDT, CDR2 YYEEEE. This CDR3 contains 13 residues. The V and J ends lost 4 bases and 3 bases respectively, with 9 bases between them. CDR3 bases: TGTGCCAGCAGCCCGACAGGTACAGATACGCAGTATTTT. Its protein product is CASSPTGTDTQYF.

This clone was found a few times. The genes are TRBV6-5 and TRBJ1-5; possible D gene TRBD1, 5 bases. V dropped 8 bases and J dropped 6 bases, with 17 bases sitting between them. Germline V gene lookup returns CDR1 MNHEY and CDR2 SVGAGI. The CDR3 covers 14 residues. The CDR3 protein is CASPPGGGCQPQHF. The CDR3 region has the DNA TGTGCCAGCCCCCCGGGGGGAGGGTGTCAGCCCCAGCATTTT.

The V gene is TRBV5-4, the J gene TRBJ1-2; D is possibly TRBD1 (5 bases). This CDR3 spans 14 amino acids. Germline values: CDR1 SGHNT, CDR2 YYREEE (reference sequence). V shed 4 bases and J shed 7 bases, with 17 bases lying between them. CDR3 sequence (DNA): TGTGCCAGCAGCCAAGGGGTCGGGGTTCTTGGCTACACCTTC. Protein product: CASSQGVGVLGYTF.

V is TRBV4-2 and J is TRBJ2-3; 11 bases match TRBD2. This CDR3 region has 16 residues. The germline CDR1 and CDR2 sequences are LGHNA and YNFKEQ. Trimming took 0 bases from V and 6 from J; bases not matched to a gene: 5. The CDR3 loop is CASSQEGLAEQDTQYF. The CDR3 DNA sequence: TGTGCCAGCAGCCAAGAGGGACTAGCGGAGCAGGATACGCAGTATTTT.

For this clone: Mismatch with germline at one junction end may stem from a read error. This sequence joins TRBV19 and TRBJ2-3, with TRBD2 matching 13 bases. Germline V gene data show CDR1 as LNHDA and CDR2 as SQIVND (reference sequence). The CDR3 length is 14 residues. The CDR3 loop reads CASGTSGVTGTQYF. CDR3 DNA: TGTGCCAGCGGGACTAGCGGGGTCACAGGTACGCAGTATTTT. Full variable domain (outside the CDR3, taken from reference TRBV19 and TRBJ2-3): DGGITQSPKYLFRKEGQNVTLSCEQNLNHDAMYWYRQDPGQGLRLIYYSQIVNDFQKGDIAEGYSVSREKKESFPLTVTSAQKNPTAFYLCASGTSGVTGTQYFGPGTRLTVL.

For the CDR3, the DNA is TGTGCCAGCAGTGAGATGGGGAGCGAGTTTTCCTACGAGCAGTACTTC. Translated, it gives CASSEMGSEFSYEQYF. The rearrangement uses TRBV28 and TRBJ2-7; possible D gene TRBD2, 5 bases. V gave up 5 bases and J gave up 1 base, with 18 bases separating them. This CDR3 region has 16 residues. Per germline, CDR1 MDHEN and CDR2 SYDVKM.

The V and J genes are TRBV9 and TRBJ2-1; TRBD2 matches 10 bases. V lost 0 bases to trimming and J lost 5 bases; unmatched junction nucleotides: 2. CDR1 and CDR2 (germline): SGDLS, YYNGEE. The CDR3 length is 15 residues. The CDR3 loop is CASSVGTSGNNEQFF. The CDR3 DNA sequence: TGTGCCAGCAGCGTAGGGACTAGCGGAAACAATGAGCAGTTCTTC.

This clone is a singleton in its sample. The chain recombines TRBV27 with TRBJ2-7, with D perhaps TRBD1 or TRBD2 (6 bases each). Trimming cost V 3 bases and J 4 bases, with 13 bases left between them. Germline CDR1 reads MNHEY; CDR2 reads SMNVEV (reference sequence). The CDR3 contains 14 residues. The chain's CDR3 is CASSFRGAWYEQYF. DNA of the CDR3: TGTGCCAGCAGTTTTAGGGGGGCATGGTACGAGCAGTACTTC.

The rearrangement uses TRBV6-5 and TRBJ1-2, with TRBD1 matching over 7 bases. The V gene end was trimmed by 6 bases and the J gene end by 5 bases; junction bases not matched to a gene: 12. The CDR3 contains 15 residues. CDR1 MNHEY and CDR2 SVGAGI come from the germline V gene. The CDR3 DNA reads TGTGCCAGCAGCCGGACAGGCGCCCAGCGATATGGCTACACCTTC. Translating it yields CASSRTGAQRYGYTF.

The J gene is TRBJ2-7, the V gene TRBV6-6, with 8 bases lining up with TRBD1. Germline trimming cut 8 bases from V and 2 bases from J; bases unmatched to any gene: 2. Germline CDR1 and CDR2: MNHNY and SVGAGI (reference sequence). The CDR3 totals 12 residues. The DNA of the CDR3 is TGTGCCAGCCGGGACAGGACCTACGAGCAGTACTTC. Translation gives CASRDRTYEQYF.